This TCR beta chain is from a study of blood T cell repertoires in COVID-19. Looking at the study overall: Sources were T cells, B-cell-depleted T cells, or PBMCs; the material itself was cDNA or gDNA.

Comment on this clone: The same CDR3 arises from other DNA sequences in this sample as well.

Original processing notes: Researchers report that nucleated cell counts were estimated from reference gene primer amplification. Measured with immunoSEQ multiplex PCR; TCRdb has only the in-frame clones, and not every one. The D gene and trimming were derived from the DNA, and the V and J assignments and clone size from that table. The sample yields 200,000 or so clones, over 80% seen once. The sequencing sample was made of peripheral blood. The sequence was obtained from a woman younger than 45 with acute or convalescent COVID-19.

The CDR3 DNA reads as TGTGCCTGGAGTGGGGACAGGGGTGAAAAACTGTTTTTT. This codes for CAWSGDRGEKLFF. The rearrangement joins TRBV30 to TRBJ1-4, with 10 bases identical to TRBD1. Per the germline V gene, CDR1 is GTSNPN and CDR2 is SVGIG (reference sequence). The trim removed 1 base at V and 7 bases at J, leaving 0 bases unmatched. The CDR3 covers 13 residues.